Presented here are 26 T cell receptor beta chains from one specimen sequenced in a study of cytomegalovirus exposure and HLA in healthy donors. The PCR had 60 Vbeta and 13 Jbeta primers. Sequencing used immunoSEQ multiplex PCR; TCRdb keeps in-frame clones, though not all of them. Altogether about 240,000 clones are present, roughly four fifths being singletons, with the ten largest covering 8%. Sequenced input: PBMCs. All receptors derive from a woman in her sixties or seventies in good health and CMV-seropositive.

Here the CDR3 DNA reads TGTGCCAGCAGTTTATGGACAGGGTGGGACACTGAAGCTTTCTTT. This codes for CASSLWTGWDTEAFF. The chain combines TRBV27 with TRBJ1-1; 8 bases match TRBD1. The V gene end was trimmed by 1 base and the J gene end by 3 bases; junction bases not matched to a gene: 4. The CDR3 extends over 15 amino acids. From germline, CDR1 is MNHEY and CDR2 SMNVEV (reference sequence).

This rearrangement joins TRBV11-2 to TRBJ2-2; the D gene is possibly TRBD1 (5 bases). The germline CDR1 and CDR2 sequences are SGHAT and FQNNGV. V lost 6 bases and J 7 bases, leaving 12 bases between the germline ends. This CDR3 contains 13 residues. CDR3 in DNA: TGTGCCAGCAGTAATAGGGGCCTCGGGGAGCTGTTTTTT. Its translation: CASSNRGLGELFF.

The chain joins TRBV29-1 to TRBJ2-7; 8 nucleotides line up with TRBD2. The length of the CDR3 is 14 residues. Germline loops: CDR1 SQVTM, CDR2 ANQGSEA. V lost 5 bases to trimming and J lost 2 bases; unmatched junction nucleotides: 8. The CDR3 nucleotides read TGCAGCGTTACCCCGGGGGGGGTCCCCTACGAGCAGTACTTC. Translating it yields CSVTPGGVPYEQYF.

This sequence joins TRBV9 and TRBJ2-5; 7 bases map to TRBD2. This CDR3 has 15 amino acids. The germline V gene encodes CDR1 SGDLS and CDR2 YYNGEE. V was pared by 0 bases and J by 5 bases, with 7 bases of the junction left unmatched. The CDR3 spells CASSVGRETGETQYF. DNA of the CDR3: TGTGCCAGCAGCGTAGGGCGGGAGACGGGGGAGACCCAGTACTTC.

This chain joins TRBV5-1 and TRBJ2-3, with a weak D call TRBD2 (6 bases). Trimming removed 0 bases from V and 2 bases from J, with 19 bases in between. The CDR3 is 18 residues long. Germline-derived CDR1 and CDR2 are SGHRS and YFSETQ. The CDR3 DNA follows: TGCGCCAGCAGCTTGGGATTGTGGGGGAGGAGCGTCACAGATACGCAGTATTTT. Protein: CASSLGLWGRSVTDTQYF.

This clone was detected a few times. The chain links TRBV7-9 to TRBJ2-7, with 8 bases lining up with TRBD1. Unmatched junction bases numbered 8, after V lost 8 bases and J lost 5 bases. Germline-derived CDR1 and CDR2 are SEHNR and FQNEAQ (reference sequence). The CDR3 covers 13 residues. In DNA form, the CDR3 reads TGTGCCAGCGGCCAGACAGGGGTCCACGAGCAGTACTTC. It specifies CASGQTGVHEQYF.

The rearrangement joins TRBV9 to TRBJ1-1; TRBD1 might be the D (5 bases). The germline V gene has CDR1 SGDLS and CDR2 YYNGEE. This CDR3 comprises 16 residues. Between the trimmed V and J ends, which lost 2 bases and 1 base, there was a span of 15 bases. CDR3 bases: TGTGCCAGCAGCGTTGGGGCGGGGACGGGGAACACTGAAGCTTTCTTT. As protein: CASSVGAGTGNTEAFF.

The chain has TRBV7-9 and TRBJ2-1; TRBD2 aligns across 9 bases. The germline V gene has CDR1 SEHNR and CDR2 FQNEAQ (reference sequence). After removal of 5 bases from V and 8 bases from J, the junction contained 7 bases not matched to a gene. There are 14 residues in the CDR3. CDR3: CASSPGLAIDEQFF. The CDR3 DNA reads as TGTGCCAGCAGCCCGGGACTAGCAATAGATGAGCAGTTCTTC.

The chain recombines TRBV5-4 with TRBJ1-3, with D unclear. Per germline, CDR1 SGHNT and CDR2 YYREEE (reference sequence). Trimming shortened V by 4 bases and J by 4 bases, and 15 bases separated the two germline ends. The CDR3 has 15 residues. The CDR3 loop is CASSPGPGTGNTIYF. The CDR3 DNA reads TGTGCCAGCAGCCCGGGTCCCGGTACGGGAAACACCATATATTTT.

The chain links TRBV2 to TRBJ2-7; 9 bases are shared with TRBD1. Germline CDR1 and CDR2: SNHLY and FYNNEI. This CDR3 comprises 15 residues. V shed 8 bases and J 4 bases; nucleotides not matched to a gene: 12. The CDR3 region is CASRREQGAGYEQYF. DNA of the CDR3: TGTGCCAGCCGCCGAGAACAGGGGGCCGGGTACGAGCAGTACTTC.

CDR3 sequence (DNA): TGTGCCAGTAGTATAGGCGGGAGCCTCCCTGGCGAGCAGTACTTC. Translation gives CASSIGGSLPGEQYF. This chain joins TRBV19 and TRBJ2-7; 7 bases match TRBD2. CDR1 LNHDA and CDR2 SQIVND come from the germline V gene (reference sequence). CDR3 length: 15 amino acids. Trimming cost V 1 base and J 6 bases; bases outside gene matches: 9.

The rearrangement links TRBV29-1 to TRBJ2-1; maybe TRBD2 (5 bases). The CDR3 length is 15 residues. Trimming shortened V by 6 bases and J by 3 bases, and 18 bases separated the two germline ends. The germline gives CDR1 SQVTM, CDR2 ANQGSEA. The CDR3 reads CSVTHADLIYNEQFF. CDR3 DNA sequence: TGCAGCGTGACCCACGCGGACTTAATCTACAATGAGCAGTTCTTC.

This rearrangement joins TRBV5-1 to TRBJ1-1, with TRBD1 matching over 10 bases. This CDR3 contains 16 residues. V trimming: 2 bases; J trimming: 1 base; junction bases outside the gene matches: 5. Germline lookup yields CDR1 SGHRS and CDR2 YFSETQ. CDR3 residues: CASSFDRGRGNTEAFF. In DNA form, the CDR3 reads TGCGCCAGCAGCTTCGACAGGGGGCGCGGGAACACTGAAGCTTTCTTT.

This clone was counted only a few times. The CDR3: CASTLRQGVEQYF. DNA for the CDR3: TGTGCCAGCACCTTACGACAGGGGGTCGAGCAGTACTTC. This chain uses TRBV6-5 with TRBJ2-7; 9 nucleotides align to TRBD1. Germline CDR1 and CDR2: MNHEY and SVGAGI. The CDR3 contains 13 residues. V gave up 7 bases and J gave up 6 bases; unmatched junction bases: 7.

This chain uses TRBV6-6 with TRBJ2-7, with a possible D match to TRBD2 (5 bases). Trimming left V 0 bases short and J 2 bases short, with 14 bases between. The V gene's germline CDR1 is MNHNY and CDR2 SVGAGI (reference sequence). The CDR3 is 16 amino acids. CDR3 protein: CASSYSVGMAAYEQYF. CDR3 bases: TGTGCCAGCAGTTACTCGGTCGGGATGGCAGCCTACGAGCAGTACTTC.

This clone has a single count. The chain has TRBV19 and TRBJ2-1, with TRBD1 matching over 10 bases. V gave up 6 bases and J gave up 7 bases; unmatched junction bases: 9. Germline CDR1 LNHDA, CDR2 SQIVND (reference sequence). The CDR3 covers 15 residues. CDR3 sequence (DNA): TGTGCCAGTAGCCCGAGAGACAGGGGGCAGAATGAGCAGTTCTTC. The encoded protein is CASSPRDRGQNEQFF. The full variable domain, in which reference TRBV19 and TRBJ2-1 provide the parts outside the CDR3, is DGGITQSPKYLFRKEGQNVTLSCEQNLNHDAMYWYRQDPGQGLRLIYYSQIVNDFQKGDIAEGYSVSREKKESFPLTVTSAQKNPTAFYLCASSPRDRGQNEQFFGPGTRLTVL.

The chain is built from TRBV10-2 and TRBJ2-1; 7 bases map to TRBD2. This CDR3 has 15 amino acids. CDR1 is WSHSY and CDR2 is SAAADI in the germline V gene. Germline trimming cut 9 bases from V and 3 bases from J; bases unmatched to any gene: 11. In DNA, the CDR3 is TGCGCCAGTGCGGGAGCGGTGCCTGTCTACAATGAGCAGTTCTTC. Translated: CASAGAVPVYNEQFF.

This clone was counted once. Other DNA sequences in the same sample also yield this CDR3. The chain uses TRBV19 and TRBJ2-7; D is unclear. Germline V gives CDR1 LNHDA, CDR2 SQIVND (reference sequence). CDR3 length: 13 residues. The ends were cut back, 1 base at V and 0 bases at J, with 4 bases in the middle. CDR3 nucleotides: TGTGCCAGTAGTATAGGTCTCTCCTACGAGCAGTACTTC. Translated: CASSIGLSYEQYF.

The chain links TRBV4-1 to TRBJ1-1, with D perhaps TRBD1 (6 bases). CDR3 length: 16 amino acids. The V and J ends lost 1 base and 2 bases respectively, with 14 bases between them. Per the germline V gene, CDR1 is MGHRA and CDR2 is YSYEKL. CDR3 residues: CASSQAATRGNTEAFF. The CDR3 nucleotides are TGCGCCAGCAGCCAAGCCGCGACCAGGGGAAACACTGAAGCTTTCTTT.

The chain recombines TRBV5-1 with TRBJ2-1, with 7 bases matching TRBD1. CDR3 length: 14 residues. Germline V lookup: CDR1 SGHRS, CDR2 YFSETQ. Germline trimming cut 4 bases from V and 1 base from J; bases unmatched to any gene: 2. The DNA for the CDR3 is TGCGCCAGCAGCGTGGACAGGTCCTACAATGAGCAGTTCTTC. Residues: CASSVDRSYNEQFF.

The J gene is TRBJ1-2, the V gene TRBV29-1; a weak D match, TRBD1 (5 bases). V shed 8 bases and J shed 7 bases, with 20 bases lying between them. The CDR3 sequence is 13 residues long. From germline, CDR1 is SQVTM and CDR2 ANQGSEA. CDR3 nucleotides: TGCAGCCTCCGGTCGGGACTGGGTAGTGGCTACACCTTC. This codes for CSLRSGLGSGYTF.

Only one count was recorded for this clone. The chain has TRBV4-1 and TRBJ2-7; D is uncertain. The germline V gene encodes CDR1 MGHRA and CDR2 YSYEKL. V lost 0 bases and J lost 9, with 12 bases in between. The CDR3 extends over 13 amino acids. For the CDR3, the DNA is TGCGCCAGCAGCCAAGATCGAGCAGCGTTGCAGTACTTC. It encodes CASSQDRAALQYF.

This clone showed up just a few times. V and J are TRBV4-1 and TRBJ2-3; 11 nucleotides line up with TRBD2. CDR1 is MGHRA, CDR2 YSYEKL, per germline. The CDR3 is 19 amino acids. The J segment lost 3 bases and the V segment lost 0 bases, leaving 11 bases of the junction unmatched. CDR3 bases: TGCGCCAGCAGCCAAGATTATAGCGGGAGGGCCTCGACGACAGATACGCAGTATTTT. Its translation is CASSQDYSGRASTTDTQYF.

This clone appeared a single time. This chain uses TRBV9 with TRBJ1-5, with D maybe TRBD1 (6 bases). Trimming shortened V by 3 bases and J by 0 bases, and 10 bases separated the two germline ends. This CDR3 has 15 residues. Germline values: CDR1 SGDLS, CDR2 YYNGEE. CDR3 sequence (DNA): TGTGCCAGCAGCGCTACAGGGTATAGCAATCAGCCCCAGCATTTT. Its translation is CASSATGYSNQPQHF.

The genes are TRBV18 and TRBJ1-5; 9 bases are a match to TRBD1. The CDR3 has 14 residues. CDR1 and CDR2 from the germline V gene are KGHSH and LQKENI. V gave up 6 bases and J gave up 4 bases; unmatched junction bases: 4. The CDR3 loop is CASSRGQGNQPQHF. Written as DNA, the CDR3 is TGTGCCAGCTCCAGGGGACAGGGAAATCAGCCCCAGCATTTT. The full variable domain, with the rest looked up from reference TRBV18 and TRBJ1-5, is NAGVMQNPRHLVRRRGQEARLRCSPMKGHSHVYWYRQLPEEGLKFMVYLQKENIIDESGMPKERFSAEFPKEGPSILRIQQVVRGDSAAYFCASSRGQGNQPQHFGDGTRLSIL.

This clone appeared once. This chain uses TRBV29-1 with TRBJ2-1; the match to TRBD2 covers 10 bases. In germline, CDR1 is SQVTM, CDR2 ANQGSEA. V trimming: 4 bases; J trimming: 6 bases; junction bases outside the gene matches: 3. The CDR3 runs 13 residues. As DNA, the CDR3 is TGCAGCGTTGCGTCTAGCGGGAGCAATGAGCAGTTCTTC. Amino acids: CSVASSGSNEQFF.